This T cell receptor beta chain came from a study of blood T cell repertoires in COVID-19. Study context: Material from acute and convalescent COVID-19 was sourced from the United States, Italy and Spain. PBMCs, B-cell-depleted T cells, or T cells were the source of the cDNA or gDNA that made up the material.

Trimming cost V 2 bases and J 0 bases, with 6 bases left between them. The CDR3 is 14 amino acids. Looked up from germline, CDR1 is MNHEY and CDR2 is SMNVEV (reference sequence). Per the original data handling: Amplified reference gene primers provided the basis for estimating nucleated cell counts. Clones were read by immunoSEQ multiplex PCR, and TCRdb kept only the in-frame ones, dropping some. V, J and clone size derive from that table, while D and trimming were established from the DNA sequence. The sample yields 68,000 or so clones, around nine tenths seen once. Sequencing was carried out using peripheral blood. The source is a man aged 50 to 60 with active COVID-19. The chain carries TRBV27 and TRBJ2-3; D gene unclear. The CDR3 protein is CASSLGLSTDTQYF. The CDR3 DNA sequence: TGTGCCAGCAGTTTAGGGCTTAGCACAGATACGCAGTATTTT.